The clone carrying this TCR beta chain was recorded many times. The protocol was immunoSEQ multiplex PCR, while the TCRdb copy is restricted to in-frame clones and leaves out a portion. Observed in the sample are about 43,000 clones, none of them singletons. The sample originates from a study of T cell clonality in common variable immunodeficiency. This clonotype originated in a person aged 18 to 70 in good health. Sequenced material: peripheral blood mononuclear cells.

CDR3 DNA, as far as it was read: TGTGCCAGCACTGGACAGGGTTACTACGAG. Translating gives CASTGQGYYE. The CDR3 as a whole reads CASTGQGYYEQYF. The rearrangement joins TRBV5-6 to TRBJ2-7, with TRBD1 matching 8 bases. Sequencing ends 3 residues short of the CDR3 end; the germline J gene provides the rest. In germline, CDR1 is SGHDT, CDR2 YYEEEE. The V gene end was trimmed by 6 bases and the J gene end by 3 bases; junction bases not matched to a gene: 5. The CDR3 contains 13 residues.